This TCR beta chain was identified during a study of CD8+CD57+ T cells in acquired aplastic anemia. Overall study context: Isolated CD4+ and CD8+ cells, once sorted, yielded DNA averaging around 3 ug.

Previously, flow cytometry had revealed CD8+CD57+ cell expansion in the patients chosen for sequencing. The germline gives CDR1 SNHLY, CDR2 FYNNEI. The CDR3 length is 14 residues. Between the trimmed V and J ends, which lost 7 bases and 7 bases, there was a span of 17 bases. Genomic DNA, the template, was used for profiling of the TCR beta VDJ and CDR3. One entry per CDR3 protein results from TCRdb running MiXCR on the reads. The data contain more than 150,000 distinct CDR3 sequences, around 47% of them singletons. The sequenced sample was sorted CD4+, CD8+, or CD8+CD57+ T cells (not recorded which) from PBMCs. The sequence was collected from a human donor with aplastic anemia. This chain links TRBV2 with TRBJ2-1, with no clear D. The CDR3 nucleotides are TGTGCCAGCAAGTCGGCCCTCACGGATAATGAGCAGTTCTTC. Its translation is CASKSALTDNEQFF.